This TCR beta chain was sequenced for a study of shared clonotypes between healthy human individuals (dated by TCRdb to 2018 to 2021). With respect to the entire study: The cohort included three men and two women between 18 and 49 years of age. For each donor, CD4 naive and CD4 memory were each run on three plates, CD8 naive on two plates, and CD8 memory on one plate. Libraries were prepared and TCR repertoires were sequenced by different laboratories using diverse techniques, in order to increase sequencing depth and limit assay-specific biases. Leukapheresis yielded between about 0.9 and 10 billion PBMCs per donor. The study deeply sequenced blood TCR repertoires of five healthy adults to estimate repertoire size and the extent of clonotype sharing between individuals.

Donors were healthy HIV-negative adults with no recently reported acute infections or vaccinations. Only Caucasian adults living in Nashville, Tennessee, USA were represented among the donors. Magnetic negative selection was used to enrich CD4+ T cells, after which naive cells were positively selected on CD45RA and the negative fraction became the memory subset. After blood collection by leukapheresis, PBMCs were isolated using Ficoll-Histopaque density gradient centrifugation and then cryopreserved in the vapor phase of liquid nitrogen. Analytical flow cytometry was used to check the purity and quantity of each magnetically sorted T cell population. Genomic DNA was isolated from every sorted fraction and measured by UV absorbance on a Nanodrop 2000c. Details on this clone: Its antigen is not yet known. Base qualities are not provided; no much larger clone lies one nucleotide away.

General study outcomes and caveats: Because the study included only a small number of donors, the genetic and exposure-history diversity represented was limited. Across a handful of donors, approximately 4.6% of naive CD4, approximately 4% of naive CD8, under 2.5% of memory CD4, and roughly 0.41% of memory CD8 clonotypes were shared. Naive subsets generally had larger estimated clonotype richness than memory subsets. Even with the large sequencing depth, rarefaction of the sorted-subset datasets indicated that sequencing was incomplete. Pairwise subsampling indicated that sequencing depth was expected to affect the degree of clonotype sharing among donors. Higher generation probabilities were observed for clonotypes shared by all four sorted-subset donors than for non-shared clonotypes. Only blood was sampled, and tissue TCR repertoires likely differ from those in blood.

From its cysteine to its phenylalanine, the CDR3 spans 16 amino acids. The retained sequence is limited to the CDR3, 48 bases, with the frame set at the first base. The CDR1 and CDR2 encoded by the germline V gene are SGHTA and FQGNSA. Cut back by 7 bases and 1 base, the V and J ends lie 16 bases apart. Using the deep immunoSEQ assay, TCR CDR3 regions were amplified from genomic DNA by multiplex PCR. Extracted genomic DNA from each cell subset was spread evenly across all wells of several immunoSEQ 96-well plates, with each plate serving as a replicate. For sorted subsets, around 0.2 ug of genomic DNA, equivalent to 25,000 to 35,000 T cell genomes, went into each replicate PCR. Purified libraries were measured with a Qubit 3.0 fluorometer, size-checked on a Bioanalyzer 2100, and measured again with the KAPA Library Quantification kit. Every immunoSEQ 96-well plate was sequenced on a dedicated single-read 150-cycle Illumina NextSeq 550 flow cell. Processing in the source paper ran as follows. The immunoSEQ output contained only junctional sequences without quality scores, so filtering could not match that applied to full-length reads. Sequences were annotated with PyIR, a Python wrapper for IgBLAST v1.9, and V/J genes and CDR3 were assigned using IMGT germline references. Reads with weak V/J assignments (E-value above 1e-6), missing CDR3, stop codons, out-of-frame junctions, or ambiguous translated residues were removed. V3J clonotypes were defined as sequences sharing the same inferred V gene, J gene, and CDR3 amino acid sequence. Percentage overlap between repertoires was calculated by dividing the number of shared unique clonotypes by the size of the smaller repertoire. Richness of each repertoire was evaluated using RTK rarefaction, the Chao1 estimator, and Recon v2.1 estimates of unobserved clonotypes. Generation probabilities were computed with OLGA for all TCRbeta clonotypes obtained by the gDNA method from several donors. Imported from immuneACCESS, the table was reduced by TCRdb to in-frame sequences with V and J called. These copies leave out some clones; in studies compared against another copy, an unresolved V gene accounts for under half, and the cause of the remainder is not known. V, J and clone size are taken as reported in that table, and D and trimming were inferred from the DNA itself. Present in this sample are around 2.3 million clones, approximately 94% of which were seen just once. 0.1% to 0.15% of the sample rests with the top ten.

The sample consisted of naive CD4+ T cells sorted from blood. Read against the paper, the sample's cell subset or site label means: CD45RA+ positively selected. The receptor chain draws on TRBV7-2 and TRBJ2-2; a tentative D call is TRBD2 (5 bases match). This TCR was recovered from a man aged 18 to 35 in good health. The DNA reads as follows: TGTGCCAGCACCCTACTCCGGGGAATGAACACCGGGGAGCTGTTTTTT. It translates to CASTLLRGMNTGELFF. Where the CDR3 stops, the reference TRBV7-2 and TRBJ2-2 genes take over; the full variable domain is GAGVSQSPSNKVTEKGKDVELRCDPISGHTALYWYRQSLGQGLEFLIYFQGNSAPDKSGLPSDRFSAERTGGSVSTLTIQRTQQEDSAVYLCASTLLRGMNTGELFFGEGSRLTVL.